A selection of T cell receptor beta chains follows, all from one sample in a study of blood T cell repertoires in COVID-19. TCRdb keeps only in-frame clones here, not all; method: immunoSEQ multiplex PCR. This sample carries 190,000 or so clones, approximately 80% of them seen once, and the ten largest clones take around 8.8%. Material for sequencing was PBMCs or T cells enriched from blood (not recorded which). These receptors were collected from a man between 40 and 49 years old who had recovered from COVID-19. Both conserved end residues are part of each CDR3. D genes are given only for firm matches. Part of the rows lack a size; the others show once, few, many or a class for expanded clones.

TRBJ2-1 | TRBV11-3 | TRBD2 | . | CASSLDEERGGSYNEQFF | TGTGCCAGCAGCTTAGATGAGGAACGGGGGGGCTCCTACAATGAGCAGTTCTTC
TRBJ2-2 | TRBV19 | . | . | CASSAGANTGELFF | TGTGCCAGTAGTGCGGGTGCGAACACCGGGGAGCTGTTTTTT
TRBJ2-2 | TRBV9 | TRBD2 | once | CASSVAGLAGKLDTGELFF | TGTGCCAGCAGCGTAGCTGGACTAGCGGGAAAGTTGGACACCGGGGAGCTGTTTTTT
TRBJ2-3 | TRBV19 | . | . | CASSPTRADTQYF | TGTGCCAGTAGTCCTACTAGGGCGGATACGCAGTATTTT
TRBJ1-6 | TRBV6-4 | TRBD1 | . | CASRRAGGSVGGSPLHF | TGTGCCAGCCGGCGGGCAGGGGGCTCTGTAGGCGGTTCACCCCTCCACTTT
TRBJ2-2 | TRBV19 | . | . | CATTGLGTGELFF | TGTGCCACCACAGGGCTTGGAACCGGGGAGCTGTTTTTT
TRBJ2-1 | TRBV27 | TRBD2 | . | CASRPIAGSKQFF | TGTGCCAGCAGGCCCATAGCGGGATCGAAGCAGTTCTTC
TRBJ2-1 | TRBV13 | TRBD2 | many | CASSLGTSGNEQFF | TGTGCCAGCAGCTTAGGGACTAGCGGCAATGAGCAGTTCTTC
TRBJ1-3 | TRBV6-5 | . | . | CASSYSWSGSGNTIYF | TGTGCCAGCAGTTACTCTTGGAGTGGCTCTGGAAACACCATATATTTT
TRBJ1-1 | TRBV30 | . | . | CAWSVQGTGAEAFF | TGTGCCTGGAGTGTACAAGGGACTGGGGCTGAAGCTTTCTTT
TRBJ1-3 | TRBV2 | . | . | CASSPNGNTIYF | TGTGCCAGCAGTCCAAATGGAAACACCATATATTTT
TRBJ2-1 | TRBV4-1 | TRBD2 | few | CASSQDPASGAYNEQFF | TGCGCCAGCAGCCAAGATCCGGCTAGCGGGGCCTACAATGAGCAGTTCTTC
TRBJ1-1 | TRBV6-5 | . | once | CASSYLLNTEAFF | TGTGCCAGCAGTTACCTCCTGAACACTGAAGCTTTCTTT
TRBJ1-4 | TRBV3-1/TRBV3-2 | TRBD1 | . | CASSQEIRKGAKNEKLFF | TGTGCCAGCAGCCAAGAGATCCGGAAGGGGGCAAAGAATGAAAAACTGTTTTTT
TRBJ1-2 | TRBV6-5 | TRBD1 | . | CASRVRTGDGYTF | TGTGCCAGCAGGGTGCGGACAGGGGATGGCTACACCTTC
TRBJ1-2 | TRBV19 | . | once | CASSGPGYGYTF | TGTGCCAGTAGTGGTCCAGGGTATGGCTACACCTTC
TRBJ1-2 | TRBV28 | TRBD1 | . | CASFKMAGQGNGYTF | TGTGCCAGCTTCAAAATGGCGGGACAGGGCAATGGCTACACCTTC
TRBJ2-1 | TRBV18 | . | once | CASSPPGVSSYNEQFF | TGTGCCAGCTCACCACCGGGCGTAAGCTCCTACAATGAGCAGTTCTTC
TRBJ1-2 | TRBV27 | . | . | CASSLGPPNYGYTF | TGTGCCAGCAGTTTGGGCCCACCCAACTATGGCTACACCTTC
TRBJ2-5 | TRBV5-4 | TRBD2 | . | CASSLGLAGRGETQYF | TGTGCCAGCAGCTTGGGACTAGCGGGACGAGGAGAGACCCAGTACTTC